This T cell receptor (beta chain) was profiled in a study of patients and donors after allogeneic stem cell transplantation. The germline gives CDR1 MDHEN, CDR2 SYDVKM. Deletions cut 7 bases from V and 6 bases from J, with 15 bases between. The length of the CDR3 is 13 residues. MiXCR was run by TCRdb on the RT-PCR reads, yielding one entry per CDR3 protein. In the table there are approximately 210,000 distinct CDR3 sequences, 41% of which are singletons. The chain joins TRBV28 to TRBJ1-2, with D perhaps matching TRBD1 (5 bases). The sequence derives from a human donor who was either an allogeneic HSCT recipient or a stem cell or donor lymphocyte infusion donor (not recorded which). It is not recorded whose cells these are; they may come from a transplant donor. The specimen was blood, either unsorted or a sorted T cell fraction (not recorded which). CDR3 residues: CASIRDSSHGYTF. CDR3 DNA sequence: TGTGCCAGCATCCGGGACTCGAGCCATGGCTACACCTTC.